This TCR beta chain stems from a study of blood T cell repertoires in COVID-19. The length of the CDR3 is 14 residues. Germline CDR1 SQVTM, CDR2 ANQGSEA. V shed 3 bases, J shed 5 bases, and the junction held 4 bases outside the gene matches. Produced via immunoSEQ multiplex PCR; TCRdb's table is partial and in-frame only. The table lists some 200,000 clones, more than 65% of them singletons, with around 13% in the top ten. The sequenced sample consisted of peripheral blood. The chain has TRBV29-1 and TRBJ2-2, with 9 positions matching TRBD1. The receptor comes from a human donor in a cohort sampled during active COVID-19. The CDR3 protein is CSVEGQGRTGELFF. CDR3 sequence (DNA): TGCAGCGTTGAGGGACAGGGCAGGACCGGGGAGCTGTTTTTT.